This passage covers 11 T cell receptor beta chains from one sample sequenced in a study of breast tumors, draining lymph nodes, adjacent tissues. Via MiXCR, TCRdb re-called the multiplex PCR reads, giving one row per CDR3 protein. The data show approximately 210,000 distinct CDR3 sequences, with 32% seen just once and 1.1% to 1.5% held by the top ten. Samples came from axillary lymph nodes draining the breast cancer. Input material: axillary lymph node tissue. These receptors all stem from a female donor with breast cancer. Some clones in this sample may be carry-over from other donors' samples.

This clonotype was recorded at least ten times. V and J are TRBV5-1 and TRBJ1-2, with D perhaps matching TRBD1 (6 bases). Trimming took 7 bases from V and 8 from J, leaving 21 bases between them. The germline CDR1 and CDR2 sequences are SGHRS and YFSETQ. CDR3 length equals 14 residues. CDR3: CASANGGRLEGYTF. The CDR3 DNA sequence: TGCGCCAGCGCAAACGGGGGGCGTCTAGAGGGCTACACCTTC.

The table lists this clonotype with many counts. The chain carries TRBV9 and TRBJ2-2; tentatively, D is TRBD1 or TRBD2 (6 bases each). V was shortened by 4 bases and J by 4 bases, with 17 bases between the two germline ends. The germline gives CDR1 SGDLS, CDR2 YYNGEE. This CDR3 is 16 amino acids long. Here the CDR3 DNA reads TGTGCCAGCAGCCCTCGTTGGGGGGCGGGCACCGGGGAGCTGTTTTTT. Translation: CASSPRWGAGTGELFF.

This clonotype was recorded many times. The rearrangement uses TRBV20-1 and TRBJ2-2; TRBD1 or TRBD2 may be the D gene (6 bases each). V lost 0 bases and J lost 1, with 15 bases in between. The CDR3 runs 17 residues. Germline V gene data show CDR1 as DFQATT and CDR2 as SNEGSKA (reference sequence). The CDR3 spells CSARDRGRTLNTGELFF. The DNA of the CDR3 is TGCAGTGCTAGAGATCGGGGGCGGACCCTGAACACCGGGGAGCTGTTTTTT.

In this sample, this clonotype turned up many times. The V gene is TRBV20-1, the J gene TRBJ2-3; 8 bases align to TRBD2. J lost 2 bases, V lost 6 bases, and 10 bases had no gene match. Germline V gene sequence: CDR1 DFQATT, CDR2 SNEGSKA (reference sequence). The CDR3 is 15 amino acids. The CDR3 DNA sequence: TGCAGTGCCCAATCAGCAGCGGGAGTCACAGATACGCAGTATTTT. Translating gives CSAQSAAGVTDTQYF.

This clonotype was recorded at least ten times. The CDR3 sequence: CAWSVPGNNQPQHF. Here the CDR3 DNA reads TGTGCCTGGAGTGTACCAGGGAACAATCAGCCCCAGCATTTT. The J gene is TRBJ1-5, the V gene TRBV30, with D tentatively TRBD1 (5 bases). The V gene lost 0 bases and the J gene lost 3 bases, with 9 bases spanning the gap. Germline CDR1 is GTSNPN and CDR2 is SVGIG (reference sequence). The CDR3 spans 14 residues.

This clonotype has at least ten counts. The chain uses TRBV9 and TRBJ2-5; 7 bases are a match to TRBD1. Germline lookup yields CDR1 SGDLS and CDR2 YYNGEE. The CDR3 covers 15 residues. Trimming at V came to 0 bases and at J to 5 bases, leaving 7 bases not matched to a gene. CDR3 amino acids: CASSVDHRGLETQYF. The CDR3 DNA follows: TGTGCCAGCAGCGTAGATCACAGGGGCCTTGAGACCCAGTACTTC.

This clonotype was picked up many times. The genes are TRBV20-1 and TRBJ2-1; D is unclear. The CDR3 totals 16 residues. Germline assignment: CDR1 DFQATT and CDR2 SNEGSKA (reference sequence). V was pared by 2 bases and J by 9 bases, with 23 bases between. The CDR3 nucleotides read TGCAGTGCTAGAAAAGGACCAAGATGGGTTAGGACTGAGCAGTTCTTC. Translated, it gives CSARKGPRWVRTEQFF.

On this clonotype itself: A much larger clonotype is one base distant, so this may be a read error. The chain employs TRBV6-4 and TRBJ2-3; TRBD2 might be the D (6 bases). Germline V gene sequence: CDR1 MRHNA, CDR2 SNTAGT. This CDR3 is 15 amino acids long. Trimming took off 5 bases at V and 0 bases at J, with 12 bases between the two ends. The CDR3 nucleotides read TGTGCCAGCAGTCAATCCGGGACTAGCACAGATACGCAGTATTTT. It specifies CASSQSGTSTDTQYF.

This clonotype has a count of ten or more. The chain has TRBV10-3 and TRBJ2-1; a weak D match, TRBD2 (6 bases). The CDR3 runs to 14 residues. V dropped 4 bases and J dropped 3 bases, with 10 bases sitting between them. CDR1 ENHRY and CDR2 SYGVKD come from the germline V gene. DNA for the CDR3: TGTGCCATCAGTGGGGAGGTTAACTACAATGAGCAGTTCTTC. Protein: CAISGEVNYNEQFF.

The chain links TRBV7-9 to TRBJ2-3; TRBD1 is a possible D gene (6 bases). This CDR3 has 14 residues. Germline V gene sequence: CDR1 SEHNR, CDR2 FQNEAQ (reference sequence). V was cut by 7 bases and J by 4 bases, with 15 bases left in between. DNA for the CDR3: TGTGCCAGCATCCCATATCAGGGGTCAGATACGCAGTATTTT. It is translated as CASIPYQGSDTQYF.

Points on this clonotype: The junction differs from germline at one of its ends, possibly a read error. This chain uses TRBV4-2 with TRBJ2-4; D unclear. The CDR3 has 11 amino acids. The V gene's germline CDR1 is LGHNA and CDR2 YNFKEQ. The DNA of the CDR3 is TGTGCCAGCAGCCAAGAAAACATTCAGTACTTT. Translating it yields CASSQENIQYF.